Detailed here is one T cell receptor (beta chain). One end of the junction varies from germline; a read error may be responsible. This sample is part of a study of technical replicates of blood from a handful of donors. Germline V gives CDR1 WNHNN, CDR2 SYGVQD (reference sequence). The CDR3 totals 13 residues. The method was immunoSEQ multiplex PCR; TCRdb's version includes in-frame clones alone and lacks a portion of them. The repertoire includes about 76,000 clones, 90% to 95% of them detected once, and 0.25% sits in the top ten. Sequenced sample: T cells isolated from PBMCs. The sequence derives from a human donor in good health. The chain has TRBV10-1 and TRBJ1-1; 8 nucleotides align to TRBD1. CDR3 protein: CAGSLGQGYEAFF. The DNA of the CDR3 is TGCGCCGGCAGTCTAGGACAGGGCTATGAAGCTTTCTTT.